This T cell receptor (beta chain) was documented in a study of T cell clones after liver transplantation. Study as a whole: In this trial, immunosuppression withdrawal was attempted within 2 years of liver transplant. A pre-transplant mixed lymphocyte reaction with TCRbeta sequencing defined graft-donor-reactive clones followed in post-transplant blood. Third-party-reactive TCRbeta sequences from pre-transplant mixed lymphocyte reactions served as antigen-independent comparators.

This CDR3 spans 13 amino acids. Trimming pared 3 bases from V and 4 bases from J, leaving 12 bases between. Germline V gene sequence: CDR1 GTSNPN, CDR2 SVGIG (reference sequence). Whole-study results and caveats: Circulating graft-donor-reactive CD4 TCRbeta sequences fell significantly post-transplant in most of the 8 subjects.

Points on this clone: The antigen is not known.

Generated by immunoSEQ multiplex PCR, the TCRdb table keeps only in-frame clones and is missing some. Here the sample spans tens of thousands of clones, 71% being singletons. This sequence joins TRBV30 and TRBJ2-5; tentative D call: TRBD2 (5 bases). Sample: CD4+ T cells from blood, taken before liver transplant. The TCR was taken from a human donor who received a liver transplant. The CDR3 region has the DNA TGTGCCTGGAGGGGTATTAGCGCAGAGACCCAGTACTTC. This gives the protein CAWRGISAETQYF.